This TCR beta chain was obtained from a study of T cell responses to AZD1222 COVID-19 vaccine. Details on this clone: Its antigen is unknown.

The data were produced by immunoSEQ multiplex PCR, yet TCRdb's version contains in-frame clones alone and is incomplete. This sample carries over 85,000 clones, 85% to 95% of them seen once, and the ten largest clones take 2.9%. Study-level findings and limits: Only after the peak T cell response were repertoires sampled.

Germline assignment: CDR1 MNHEY and CDR2 SVGAGI. The CDR3 runs 14 residues. Trimming at V came to 10 bases and at J to 2 bases, leaving 11 bases not matched to a gene. Sequences were derived from peripheral blood, sampled 28 days after the second AZD1222 dose. This TCR was sampled from an adult who received the AZD1222 COVID-19 vaccine. The chain carries TRBV6-5 and TRBJ2-7; 7 bases agree with TRBD2. CDR3 in DNA: TGTGCCACCGCCGGGACTACCTTACCCTACGAGCAGTACTTC. As protein: CATAGTTLPYEQYF.